The subject of this entry is one TCR beta chain. These data belong to a study of blood T cell repertoires in COVID-19. Study-level background: Nucleic acid was either cDNA or gDNA, and it came from T cells, B-cell-depleted T cells, or PBMCs.

In the study's own analysis: Researchers report that nucleated cell counts were estimated from reference gene primer amplification. Measured with immunoSEQ multiplex PCR; TCRdb has only the in-frame clones, and not every one. V and J calls and clone size are given by that table; D and trimming were obtained from the DNA. The sample holds fewer than 95,000 clones, roughly 87% seen once. Germline V gene data show CDR1 as KGHSH and CDR2 as LQKENI. The CDR3 is made up of 16 amino acids. With 5 bases clipped from V and 5 bases from J, the junction kept 14 bases outside the gene matches. The source is a male donor with acute or convalescent COVID-19. The sequencing input was peripheral blood. The V call is TRBV18, the J call TRBJ2-7; 8 bases map to TRBD1. The CDR3 DNA sequence: TGTGCCAGCTCATCAAGGACAGGGAACTATCTGGACGAGCAGTACTTC. Its translation: CASSSRTGNYLDEQYF.